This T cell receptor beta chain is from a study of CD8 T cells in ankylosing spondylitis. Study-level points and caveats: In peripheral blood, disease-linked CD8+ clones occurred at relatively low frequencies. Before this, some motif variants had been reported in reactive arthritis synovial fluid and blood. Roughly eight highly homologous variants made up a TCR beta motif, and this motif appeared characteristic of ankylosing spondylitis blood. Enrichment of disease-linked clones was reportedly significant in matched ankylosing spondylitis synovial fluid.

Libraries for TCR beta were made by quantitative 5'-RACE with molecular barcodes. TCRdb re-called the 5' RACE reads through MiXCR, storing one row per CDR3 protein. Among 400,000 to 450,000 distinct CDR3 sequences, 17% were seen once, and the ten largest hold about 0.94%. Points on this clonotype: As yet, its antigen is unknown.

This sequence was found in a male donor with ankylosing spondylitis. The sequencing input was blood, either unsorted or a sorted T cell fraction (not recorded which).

This chain's CDR3 is CASSQDRSSETQYF. The CDR3 DNA is TGCGCCAGCAGCCAAGATCGCTCGAGCGAGACCCAGTACTTC. The V and J genes are TRBV4-3 and TRBJ2-5; D unresolved. V dropped 0 bases and J dropped 5 bases, with 10 bases sitting between them. Germline-derived CDR1 and CDR2 are LGHNA and YSLEER. The CDR3 sequence is 14 residues long.